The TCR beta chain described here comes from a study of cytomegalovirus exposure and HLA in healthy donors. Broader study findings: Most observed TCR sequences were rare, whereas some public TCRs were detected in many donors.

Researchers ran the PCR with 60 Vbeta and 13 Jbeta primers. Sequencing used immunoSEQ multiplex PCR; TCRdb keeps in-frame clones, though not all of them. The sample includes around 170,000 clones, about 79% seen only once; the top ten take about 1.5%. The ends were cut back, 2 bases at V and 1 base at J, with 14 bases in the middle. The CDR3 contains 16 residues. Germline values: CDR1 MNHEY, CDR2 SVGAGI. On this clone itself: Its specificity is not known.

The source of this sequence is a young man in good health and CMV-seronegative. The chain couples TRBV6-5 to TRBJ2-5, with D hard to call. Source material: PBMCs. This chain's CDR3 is CASSYVAFGSQETQYF. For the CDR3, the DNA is TGTGCCAGCAGTTACGTCGCTTTTGGCAGCCAAGAGACCCAGTACTTC.